These 10 T cell receptor delta chains came from one sample sequenced in a study of γδ T cells in repeated Plasmodium falciparum infection. Flow sorting of PBMC yielded separate Vgamma9/Vdelta2+ and Vdelta2-negative gammadelta T cell populations for bulk repertoire analysis. TCRdb used CATT to re-call clones from the multiplex PCR reads. The table has about 89,000 delta-chain clones, 1.4% seen once. Sequencing was done on a sample of gamma-delta T cells from blood. These receptors all come from a pool of human donors (malaria-infected and uninfected, not separated).

Comments on this clone: It differs at one base from a far larger clone, so likely a read error. The same CDR3 also results from other DNA sequences found in this sample. No J gene was called, and the V gene is TRDV1; the table's D call, TRDD3, has no DNA check behind it. The CDR3 sequence is 17 residues long. CDR1 TSWWSYY and CDR2 QGS come from the germline V gene. The CDR3 loop reads CALGEPRGGIRADKLIF. Here the CDR3 DNA reads TGTGCTCTTGGGGAACCCCGCGGTGGGATACGAGCTGATAAGCTCATCTTT.

This clone turned up a few times. This likely came from a read error, as a far larger clone is one base away. The sample contains more than one DNA sequence encoding this CDR3. This chain links TRDV2 with TRDJ3; a weak D match, TRDD3 (5 bases). TCRdb offers no J gene call, so here the DNA was matched to germline to obtain one. CDR3 length: 16 amino acids. Per the germline V gene, CDR1 is GEAIGNYY and CDR2 is EKD. The V end lost 3 bases, the J end lost 4 bases, and 12 bases lay between the germline ends. The CDR3 coding sequence is TGTGCCTGTGACGGGTGGGGCTCTTGGGACACCCGACAGATGTTTTTC. It codes for CACDGWGSWDTRQMFF.

Worth noting for this clone: A single base is all that separates this from a far larger clone, so a read error is likely. This sample includes further DNA sequences coding for the same CDR3. CDR3 bases: TGTGCTCTTGGGGAGCCTCTTCATCTTCCTTCTAGTACTGGGGTGCACACCGATAAACTCATCTTC. This gives the protein CALGEPLHLPSSTGVHTDKLIF. With the J gene uncalled, the V gene is TRDV1; the D call TRDD3 from the table was never checked on the DNA. Per germline, CDR1 TSWWSYY and CDR2 QGS. The CDR3 extends over 22 amino acids.

This clone was counted only a few times. A read error likely explains why the TCRdb protein, taken from a much larger clone, differs from this DNA's translation at residue 15; the protein shown is translated from the DNA. This chain joins TRDV1 and TRDJ1, with 9 bases that match TRDD3. Assignment of the J gene here rests on matching the DNA to germline, because TCRdb gives none. Germline V gene lookup returns CDR1 TSWWSYY and CDR2 QGS. V gave up 0 bases and J gave up 1 base; unmatched junction bases: 18. This CDR3 comprises 21 residues. The CDR3 sequence: CALGELVGLGDLRTPTDKLIF. In DNA form, the CDR3 reads TGTGCTCTTGGGGAACTGGTAGGACTGGGGGACCTCCGGACCCCCACCGATAAACTCATCTTT.

This clone was detected only a few times. This DNA translates differently at residue 10 from the TCRdb protein, which is that of a much larger clone; a read error is likely, and the protein shown is the DNA's own translation. J is TRDJ1 and V is TRDV1, with 8 nucleotides matching TRDD3. Germline assignment: CDR1 TSWWSYY and CDR2 QGS. The CDR3 has 16 residues. The CDR3 DNA reads as TGTGCCATCGGCGGGGACTGGGGGCTCGGCACCGATAAACTCATCTTT. This codes for CAIGGDWGLGTDKLIF.

This clone was seen at least ten times. TCRdb's protein for this DNA is that of a much larger clone and differs from the translation at residue 13, likely a read error; the protein shown is the DNA translation. The gene calls are TRDV2 and TRDJ1; 7 nucleotides align to TRDD3. This CDR3 contains 16 residues. CDR1 GEAIGNYY and CDR2 EKD come from the germline V gene. DNA of the CDR3: TGTGCCTGTGACTACGCTGGGGGCTATTACACCGATAGACTCATCTTT. Amino acids: CACDYAGGYYTDRLIF.

As to this clone: The protein recorded in TCRdb matches a much larger clone and deviates from this DNA's translation at residue 11, suggesting a read error; the protein here is obtained by translating the DNA. The rearrangement joins TRDV1 to TRDJ1, with D maybe TRDD1 (7 bases). The CDR3 is made up of 19 amino acids. V lost 4 bases to trimming and J lost 3 bases, with 27 bases between them. Germline CDR1 reads TSWWSYY; CDR2 reads QGS. CDR3 coding DNA: TGTGCTCTTGGGGGACAAATAGTCCTGGGGAATAGGAAGTCCGATAAACTCATCTTT. It specifies CALGGQIVLGNRKSDKLIF.

This clone came up a few times. It is likely a read error: a sequence one base away is far more abundant. Within the sample, other DNA sequences also encode this same CDR3. The gene calls are TRDV3 and TRDJ1, with 8 bases that match TRDD3. The CDR3 consists of 15 residues. Germline loops: CDR1 TVYSNPD, CDR2 GDNSRS (reference sequence). Trimming at V came to 2 bases and at J to 8 bases, leaving 16 bases not matched to a gene. CDR3: CAFRLRTGGKLKLIF. For the CDR3, the DNA is TGTGCCTTTCGCCTTCGTACTGGGGGCAAGCTAAAACTCATCTTT.

As to this clone: A far more abundant clone sits one base away, making this likely a read error. The identical CDR3 is also encoded by other nucleotide sequences in the sample. J is TRDJ1 and V is TRDV1, with 7 positions matching TRDD3. Here the J gene came from matching the DNA to germline, since TCRdb omits it. CDR3 length: 19 amino acids. CDR1 is TSWWSYY, CDR2 QGS, per germline. V dropped 2 bases and J dropped 3; count of bases not matched to a gene: 18. CDR3 protein: CALGEFLPVTGGWADKLIF. CDR3 sequence (DNA): TGTGCTCTTGGGGAATTCTTACCCGTTACGGGGGGATGGGCCGATAAACTCATCTTT.

This clone was counted a few times. With only one base between it and a far larger clone, this is likely a read error. The sample contains more than one DNA sequence encoding this CDR3. The chain recombines TRDV3 with TRDJ1; no definite D call. This CDR3 has 16 amino acids. Per germline, CDR1 TVYSNPD and CDR2 GDNSRS (reference sequence). The CDR3 is CAFSGSLKLYTDKLIF. CDR3 DNA sequence: TGCGCCTTTAGTGGTTCCCTTAAGCTGTACACCGATAAACTCATCTTT.